One and the same sample provided the 4 T cell receptor beta chains below, sequenced in a study of T cells after yellow fever vaccination. TCRdb independently ran MiXCR on the 5' RACE reads; one entry per CDR3 protein. The data show 250,000 or so distinct CDR3 sequences, about 3.5% seen once. The sample was PBMCs, taken 15 days after the yellow fever booster vaccination. Receptors were obtained from a man in his late teens or twenties who received the YFV17D yellow fever vaccine.

This clonotype was recorded at least ten times. The rearrangement links TRBV5-4 to TRBJ1-2, with D perhaps matching TRBD1 (5 bases). Germline CDR1 and CDR2: SGHNT and YYREEE (reference sequence). V shed 0 bases and J shed 8 bases, with 17 bases lying between them. This CDR3 spans 15 amino acids. The CDR3 region has the DNA TGTGCCAGCAGCTTGGACCCCCGTGGGGGGACGGGCTACACCTTC. It translates to CASSLDPRGGTGYTF.

This clonotype was found many times. This sequence joins TRBV7-2 and TRBJ2-5; TRBD2 matches at 12 bases. CDR3 length: 19 residues. The J segment lost 1 base and the V segment lost 2 bases, leaving 11 bases of the junction unmatched. Looked up from germline, CDR1 is SGHTA and CDR2 is FQGNSA. Here the CDR3 reads CASSLTGPSGGAPQETQYF. The CDR3 nucleotides read TGTGCCAGCAGCTTAACAGGGCCTAGCGGGGGGGCCCCCCAAGAGACCCAGTACTTC.

This clonotype was observed many times. The rearrangement uses TRBV7-9 and TRBJ1-5; 7 bases match TRBD1. After removal of 4 bases from V and 2 bases from J, the junction contained 2 bases not matched to a gene. CDR1 SEHNR and CDR2 FQNEAQ come from the germline V gene (reference sequence). The CDR3 sequence is 14 residues long. This CDR3 reads CASSSGQRNQPQHF. For the CDR3, the DNA is TGTGCCAGCAGCTCGGGACAGCGCAATCAGCCCCAGCATTTT.

This clonotype was found many times. V gene TRBV5-1 combines with J gene TRBJ1-5; D possibly corresponds to TRBD1 (5 bases). The CDR3 has 14 amino acids. V lost 4 bases to trimming and J lost 0 bases, with 8 bases between them. Germline lookup yields CDR1 SGHRS and CDR2 YFSETQ. In DNA, the CDR3 is TGCGCCAGCAGCCCGGGGGTTAGCAATCAGCCCCAGCATTTT. Protein: CASSPGVSNQPQHF.